The clone carrying this T cell receptor beta chain was picked up a small number of times. Antigen unknown. From approximately 400 ng of RNA, a library with molecular barcoded alpha/delta and beta/gamma adaptors was made. MiXCR, applied by TCRdb to the reads, yields one record per CDR3 protein. The sample yields some 130,000 distinct CDR3 sequences, roughly an eighth seen once. Germline loops: CDR1 KGHSH, CDR2 LQKENI. V gave up 6 bases and J gave up 3 bases, with 11 bases separating them. This CDR3 has 13 amino acids. This sample is part of a study of read filtering for tumor transcriptome and immune sequencing. Study-wide results and limits: In IR-seq, single-read clonotypes were approximately 83% of clonotypes but roughly 3.5% of reads.

The TCR originated in a donor aged 40 or older with multiple myeloma. Input material: a population of CD138-negative cells sorted from bone marrow. The chain couples TRBV18 to TRBJ1-1; unclear D gene. CDR3 bases: TGTGCCAGCTCCCTACTACACGACACTGAAGCTTTCTTT. Translating gives CASSLLHDTEAFF. The whole variable domain, filled in from reference TRBV18 and TRBJ1-1, reads NAGVMQNPRHLVRRRGQEARLRCSPMKGHSHVYWYRQLPEEGLKFMVYLQKENIIDESGMPKERFSAEFPKEGPSILRIQQVVRGDSAAYFCASSLLHDTEAFFGQGTRLTVV.